This is a list of T cell receptor beta chains from one sample in a study of Graves' ophthalmopathy and Graves' hyperthyroidism. TCRdb reprocessed the multiplex PCR reads with MiXCR, giving one entry per CDR3 protein. The data show around 520,000 distinct CDR3 sequences, with less than 45% seen just once and 4% to 5% held by the top ten. Source material: peripheral blood or thyroid tissue (not recorded which). These receptors all stem from an adult man with Graves' hyperthyroidism. Each CDR3 is given with its conserved first and last residue. D genes are given only for firm matches. Some rows have no size entry. The others give once, few or many, or a class for an expanded clone.

d_call	v_call	j_call	clone_size	cdr3_aa	cdr3_nt
TRBD2	TRBV19	TRBJ2-1	-	CASSIKLAGGEQFF	TGTGCCAGTAGTATAAAACTAGCGGGAGGTGAGCAGTTCTTC
-	TRBV7-9	TRBJ2-7	many	CASSPGTTPYEQYF	TGTGCCAGCAGCCCCGGGACCACCCCCTACGAGCAGTACTTC
-	TRBV6-1	TRBJ2-5	-	CASSESQYF	TGTGCCAGCAGTGAATCCCAGTACTTC
-	TRBV19	TRBJ1-5	many	CASSSEDWNQPQHF	TGTGCCAGTAGTTCCGAGGACTGGAATCAGCCCCAGCATTTT
TRBD1	TRBV7-8	TRBJ2-5	-	CASSHVRNRGRGLETQYF	TGTGCCAGCAGCCACGTCAGAAACCGGGGCAGGGGGTTGGAGACCCAGTACTTC
TRBD1	TRBV5-1	TRBJ1-3	many	CASSLGQGARGNTIYF	TGCGCCAGCAGCTTGGGACAGGGGGCGCGTGGAAACACCATATATTTT
-	TRBV10-2	TRBJ1-6	-	CASSVERALSPLHF	TGCGCCAGCAGTGTTGAGAGGGCGTTATCACCCCTCCACTTT
-	TRBV6-2/TRBV6-3	TRBJ1-2	-	CATGAGSGYGYTF	TGTGCCACCGGGGCAGGGAGCGGGTATGGCTACACCTTC
-	TRBV4-1	TRBJ1-1	few	CASSQDLWALGGVNTEAFF	TGCGCCAGCAGCCAAGATCTCTGGGCCTTAGGAGGGGTGAACACTGAAGCTTTCTTT
TRBD1	TRBV10-3	TRBJ2-3	-	CAISESRGQGTDTQYF	TGTGCCATCAGTGAGTCAAGGGGACAGGGAACGGATACGCAGTATTTT
TRBD2	TRBV7-2	TRBJ2-5	many	CASSRQGTSGKKTQYF	TGTGCCAGCAGCCGACAAGGGACTAGCGGGAAGAAGACCCAGTACTTC
-	TRBV11-3	TRBJ1-1	few	CASSLVSLSTEAFF	TGTGCCAGCAGCTTAGTCAGCCTGAGCACTGAAGCTTTCTTT
-	TRBV11-2	TRBJ2-1	-	CASSLGVHNEQFF	TGTGCCAGCAGCCTCGGGGTCCACAATGAGCAGTTCTTC
-	TRBV20-1	TRBJ2-2	-	CSAYPGPDTGELFF	TGCAGTGCGTACCCCGGGCCAGACACCGGGGAGCTGTTTTTT
TRBD1	TRBV7-9	TRBJ2-7	-	CASNLAGRTGLAYEQYF	TGTGCCAGCAACTTAGCCGGCCGGACAGGATTAGCCTACGAGCAGTACTTC
-	TRBV6-1	TRBJ2-5	many	CASSELGETQYF	TGTGCCAGCAGTGAATTGGGTGAGACCCAGTACTTC
TRBD2	TRBV10-3	TRBJ2-1	once	CASSLVSGTAYNEQFF	TGTGCCAGCAGCTTGGTTAGCGGGACCGCCTACAATGAGCAGTTCTTC
TRBD2	TRBV13	TRBJ2-6	-	CASSQGTLAGGAGANVLTF	TGTGCCAGCAGCCAAGGAACTTTAGCGGGGGGGGCTGGGGCCAACGTCCTGACTTTC
-	TRBV6-1	TRBJ2-7	many	CASSEDTERGQYF	TGTGCCAGCAGCGAGGACACGGAGAGAGGGCAGTACTTC
-	TRBV6-5	TRBJ1-2	-	CASTKDKNGYTF	TGTGCCAGCACCAAGGACAAGAATGGCTACACCTTC
-	TRBV29-1	TRBJ2-6	few	CAWIPGRWLSGANVLTF	TGTGCCTGGATACCGGGACGGTGGCTGTCTGGGGCCAACGTCCTGACTTTC
-	TRBV5-1	TRBJ2-2	many	CASSRTPTNTGELFF	TGCGCCAGCAGCAGGACACCTACGAACACCGGGGAGCTGTTTTTT
-	TRBV6-5	TRBJ2-5	-	CASSYESRVGGTQYF	TGTGCCAGCAGTTATGAGAGTCGGGTTGGCGGGACCCAGTACTTC
-	TRBV28	TRBJ1-5	many	CASSLALKQPQHF	TGTGCCAGCAGTTTGGCCCTGAAGCAGCCCCAGCATTTT
-	TRBV10-3	TRBJ2-7	many	CATQNLLYEQYF	TGTGCCACCCAGAACTTGCTCTACGAGCAGTACTTC
-	TRBV5-1	TRBJ2-7	few	CASSARQNQYEQYF	TGCGCCAGCAGCGCCCGACAGAATCAGTACGAGCAGTACTTC
-	TRBV25-1	TRBJ2-5	once	CASSESRGTASETQYF	TGTGCCAGCAGTGAATCTCGCGGGACAGCCTCGGAGACCCAGTACTTC
-	TRBV29-1	TRBJ1-2	once	CSVDSGDYGYTF	TGCAGCGTTGATTCGGGGGACTATGGCTACACCTTC
TRBD2	TRBV7-9	TRBJ2-7	-	CASSRTGTSGSGEQYF	TGTGCCAGCAGTCGCACCGGGACTAGCGGGAGCGGCGAGCAGTACTTC
-	TRBV7-2	TRBJ1-6	many	CASSLLGDRNSPLHF	TGTGCCAGCAGCTTGCTGGGGGATCGGAATTCACCCCTCCACTTT
TRBD2	TRBV15	TRBJ2-7	-	CATSRIGGAEHEQYF	TGTGCCACCAGCAGAATCGGGGGGGCCGAGCACGAGCAGTACTTC
TRBD1	TRBV6-1	TRBJ2-7	many	CASSESVRDRAYEQYF	TGTGCCAGCAGTGAATCAGTACGGGACAGGGCCTACGAGCAGTACTTC
TRBD2	TRBV20-1	TRBJ2-5	-	CSARPGLAGGWQETRYF	TGCAGTGCTAGACCGGGACTAGCGGGAGGGTGGCAAGAGACCCGGTACTTC
TRBD2	TRBV20-1	TRBJ2-7	many	CSAPASGSVAYEQYF	TGCAGTGCACCAGCTAGCGGGAGTGTGGCCTACGAGCAGTACTTC
TRBD2	TRBV7-2	TRBJ2-7	-	CASSQELAGPYEQYF	TGTGCCAGCAGCCAGGAACTAGCGGGGCCCTACGAGCAGTACTTC
TRBD1	TRBV7-8	TRBJ2-5	many	CASSSLTGVEETQYF	TGTGCCAGCAGCTCCCTGACAGGGGTTGAAGAGACCCAGTACTTC
TRBD1	TRBV7-4	TRBJ1-3	-	CASSLGTGRGNIIYF	TGTGCCAGCAGCTTGGGGACAGGGCGAGGAAACATCATATATTTT
TRBD2	TRBV7-2	TRBJ2-2	-	CASSLDPAGVSNTGELFF	TGTGCCAGCAGCTTAGATCCAGCGGGAGTATCCAACACCGGGGAGCTGTTTTTT
-	TRBV2	TRBJ2-7	-	CASNQGGYEQYF	TGTGCCAGCAATCAGGGGGGGTACGAGCAGTACTTC
-	TRBV2	TRBJ1-5	-	CASSSAGHSNSNQPQHF	TGTGCCAGCAGTTCCGCGGGACATTCAAATAGCAATCAGCCCCAGCATTTT
-	TRBV15	TRBJ2-5	-	CATSSGPGETQYF	TGTGCCACCAGCTCGGGACCGGGAGAGACCCAGTACTTC
-	TRBV20-1	TRBJ1-5	many	CSARISAPEGYNQPQHF	TGCAGTGCTCGTATATCGGCGCCAGAGGGTTACAATCAGCCCCAGCATTTT
-	TRBV6-1	TRBJ1-2	many	CASSDRAYGYTF	TGTGCCAGCAGTGACCGGGCGTATGGCTACACCTTC
-	TRBV7-2	TRBJ2-4	once	CASTSAVTKNIQYF	TGTGCCAGCACCAGCGCGGTGACCAAAAACATTCAGTACTTC
-	TRBV12-3/TRBV12-4	TRBJ2-2	many	CASSSGSWAGELFF	TGTGCCAGCAGCTCGGGCTCCTGGGCCGGGGAGCTGTTTTTT